These 5 T cell receptor beta chains originate from one sample sequenced in a study of T cells in Graves' hyperthyroidism and ophthalmopathy. Researchers amplified the TCR beta CDR3 regions from RNA transcripts. In the first-round RT-PCR of the TCR CDR3, the HTBI primer set was used. Via MiXCR, TCRdb re-called the multiplex PCR reads, giving one row per CDR3 protein. The data show about 360,000 distinct CDR3 sequences, roughly 13% seen once. Material for sequencing was blood. These receptors were collected from a woman between 18 and 29 years old with Graves' hyperthyroidism.

The table lists this clonotype with many counts. The chain recombines TRBV11-1 with TRBJ1-1, with D unclear. CDR1 and CDR2 (germline): SGHAT, FQDESV (reference sequence). The CDR3 has 17 amino acids. V dropped 1 base and J dropped 0 bases, with 15 bases sitting between them. CDR3 protein: CASSLDQRTGMNTEAFF. CDR3 bases: TGTGCCAGCAGCTTAGACCAAAGGACGGGTATGAACACTGAAGCTTTCTTT.

The J gene is TRBJ1-3, the V gene TRBV12-3 or TRBV12-4; TRBD1 might be the D (5 bases). The V end was cut by 3 bases, the J end by 4 bases, with 13 bases between. This CDR3 spans 15 amino acids. This CDR3 is CASSFDRLKGNTIYF. The CDR3 DNA follows: TGTGCCAGCAGTTTCGACAGACTAAAAGGAAACACCATATATTTT.

This clonotype was picked up many times. V and J are TRBV10-3 and TRBJ1-1; D possibly corresponds to TRBD1 (6 bases). V lost 5 bases to trimming and J lost 0 bases, with 10 bases between them. This CDR3 contains 14 residues. Germline V lookup: CDR1 ENHRY, CDR2 SYGVKD. Written as DNA, the CDR3 is TGTGCCATCAGTACGGACAGCATGAACACTGAAGCTTTCTTT. Translated, it gives CAISTDSMNTEAFF.

This clonotype was seen ten or more times. The CDR3 loop reads CSVETRSVNYGYTF. CDR3 coding DNA: TGCAGCGTTGAAACACGCTCCGTTAACTATGGCTACACCTTC. The chain links TRBV29-1 to TRBJ1-2, with D uncertain. The CDR3 runs to 14 residues. The ends were cut back, 2 bases at V and 1 base at J, with 11 bases in the middle. Germline CDR1 and CDR2: SQVTM and ANQGSEA. Supplemented by reference TRBV29-1 and TRBJ1-2, the full variable domain reads SAVISQKPSRDICQRGTSLTIQCQVDSQVTMMFWYRQQPGQSLTLIATANQGSEATYESGFVIDKFPISRPNLTFSTLTVSNMSPEDSSIYLCSVETRSVNYGYTFGSGTRLTVV.

This clonotype was found many times. The rearrangement joins TRBV10-3 to TRBJ1-2; the D is unclear. Germline V gives CDR1 ENHRY, CDR2 SYGVKD. V shed 6 bases and J shed 13 bases, with 15 bases lying between them. The CDR3 has 11 amino acids. The CDR3 sequence is CAIRTMSALTF. DNA for the CDR3: TGTGCCATCAGAACGATGTCCGCTCTCACCTTC.